The 18 T cell receptor beta chains given below trace back to one sample, sequenced in a study of Ad26.COV2.S vaccination and SARS-CoV-2 variants. Treatment specified: around 19 received Ad26.COV2.S at low or high dose, single or two shots; five or six received placebo; per-sample allocation not given. All samples were drawn on day 63, counting from the first vaccine or placebo injection. The repertoire was sequenced with immunoSEQ multiplex PCR; TCRdb's copy has only in-frame clones and lacks some. In the table there are roughly 420,000 clones, roughly 90% of which are singletons. The sample was peripheral blood, taken in a trial of Ad26.COV2.S vaccine versus placebo. The receptors derive from a person between 18 and 59 years old who received the Ad26.COV2.S COVID-19 vaccine or a placebo.

This chain links TRBV6-5 with TRBJ1-4; 7 nucleotides agree with TRBD1. The junction had 9 bases not matched to a gene; V was cut back by 6 bases and J by 8 bases. The V gene's germline CDR1 is MNHEY and CDR2 SVGAGI. CDR3 length equals 14 residues. CDR3 sequence reads: CASSHRGSGEKLFF. The CDR3 nucleotides are TGTGCCAGCAGCCACAGGGGTTCTGGCGAAAAACTGTTTTTT.

V gene TRBV3-1 (or the pseudogene TRBV3-2) combines with J gene TRBJ1-2, with D maybe TRBD1 (6 bases). The CDR3 length is 15 residues. Per the germline V gene, CDR1 is LGHDT and CDR2 is YNNKEL (reference sequence). Between the trimmed V and J ends, which lost 4 bases and 8 bases, there was a span of 20 bases. Here the CDR3 DNA reads TGTGCCAGCAGCCCACTCGGTGGGGGGCCGGAAGGCTACACCTTC. Protein product: CASSPLGGGPEGYTF.

The chain joins TRBV5-6 to TRBJ1-5; D is unresolved. This CDR3 is 15 amino acids long. Germline V lookup: CDR1 SGHDT, CDR2 YYEEEE. V lost 5 bases to trimming and J lost 0 bases, with 12 bases between them. The CDR3 DNA sequence: TGTGCCAGCAGTGTACACACCTATAGCAATCAGCCCCAGCATTTT. It translates to CASSVHTYSNQPQHF.

The rearrangement joins TRBV2 to TRBJ2-2; TRBD1 matches 7 bases. CDR3 size: 16 residues. CDR1 and CDR2 (germline): SNHLY, FYNNEI. Trimming took 7 bases from V and 2 from J; bases not matched to a gene: 10. CDR3 nucleotides: TGTGCCAGCACCAACCGCCGACAGGGAAACACCGGGGAGCTGTTTTTT. It encodes CASTNRRQGNTGELFF.

This chain uses TRBV11-2 with TRBJ2-1; 7 nucleotides line up with TRBD1. V was clipped by 5 bases and J by 10 bases; unmatched bases: 17. The CDR3 runs to 16 residues. Germline values: CDR1 SGHAT, CDR2 FQNNGV. In DNA, the CDR3 is TGTGCCAGCAGCCAAGTAAGGGGGCCGATTTTGAAAGAGCAGTTCTTC. Its translation is CASSQVRGPILKEQFF.

Here the CDR3 reads CASSLVRQQETQYF. DNA of the CDR3: TGTGCCAGCAGCTTAGTACGACAGCAAGAGACCCAGTACTTC. The genes are TRBV7-2 and TRBJ2-5, with D possibly TRBD1 on 5 matching bases. CDR3 length: 14 amino acids. CDR1 SGHTA and CDR2 FQGNSA come from the germline V gene. Deletions cut 1 base from V and 2 bases from J, with 8 bases between.

The CDR3 here is CASRLAHSSTDTQYF. CDR3 sequence (DNA): TGTGCCAGTCGACTAGCGCACTCAAGCACAGATACGCAGTATTTT. The chain is built from TRBV2 and TRBJ2-3; 8 nucleotides agree with TRBD2. The J segment lost 0 bases and the V segment lost 9 bases, leaving 8 bases of the junction unmatched. CDR1 and CDR2 (germline): SNHLY, FYNNEI. This CDR3 has 15 residues.

The CDR3 loop is CASSLGQGMDQPQHF. The CDR3 nucleotides are TGTGCCAGCAGCTTGGGCCAGGGGATGGATCAGCCCCAGCATTTT. The chain is built from TRBV5-4 and TRBJ1-5; D is possibly TRBD1 (6 bases). Between the trimmed V and J ends, which lost 0 bases and 5 bases, there was a span of 12 bases. Germline CDR1 SGHNT, CDR2 YYREEE (reference sequence). The length of the CDR3 is 15 residues.

A few counts support this clone. This chain links TRBV11-1 with TRBJ1-1, with D possibly matching TRBD1 (5 bases). V dropped 4 bases and J dropped 6 bases, with 12 bases sitting between them. The CDR3 contains 13 residues. Germline V gene data show CDR1 as SGHAT and CDR2 as FQDESV (reference sequence). In DNA, the CDR3 is TGTGCCAGCAGCTCCCAGGGAATGGCTGAAGCTTTCTTT. Its protein product is CASSSQGMAEAFF. The entire variable domain, with the rest obtained from reference TRBV11-1 and TRBJ1-1, is as follows: EAEVAQSPRYKITEKSQAVAFWCDPISGHATLYWYRQILGQGPELLVQFQDESVVDDSQLPKDRFSAERLKGVDSTLKIQPAELGDSAMYLCASSSQGMAEAFFGQGTRLTVV.

The rearrangement uses TRBV3-1 (or the pseudogene TRBV3-2) and TRBJ2-7; possibly TRBD1 for D (6 bases). V dropped 4 bases and J dropped 4 bases, with 17 bases sitting between them. The germline gives CDR1 LGHDT, CDR2 YNNKEL (reference sequence). The CDR3 covers 15 residues. The CDR3 loop reads CASSPPWGHKYEQYF. CDR3 nucleotides: TGTGCCAGCAGCCCACCGTGGGGACACAAGTACGAGCAGTACTTC.

The chain couples TRBV19 to TRBJ2-1, with TRBD2 matching 8 bases. The V gene end was trimmed by 4 bases and the J gene end by 5 bases; junction bases not matched to a gene: 7. CDR3 size: 15 residues. Looked up from germline, CDR1 is LNHDA and CDR2 is SQIVND (reference sequence). CDR3 region: CASSKSRGGHNEQFF. CDR3 nucleotides: TGTGCCAGTAGTAAGTCACGCGGGGGGCACAATGAGCAGTTCTTC. The full variable domain, its missing parts supplied by reference TRBV19 and TRBJ2-1, is DGGITQSPKYLFRKEGQNVTLSCEQNLNHDAMYWYRQDPGQGLRLIYYSQIVNDFQKGDIAEGYSVSREKKESFPLTVTSAQKNPTAFYLCASSKSRGGHNEQFFGPGTRLTVL.

The J gene is TRBJ1-2, the V gene TRBV6-1, with D unresolved. The CDR3 is 14 amino acids. V was pared by 3 bases and J by 7 bases, with 15 bases between. Per germline, CDR1 MNHNS and CDR2 SASEGT. The CDR3 is CASSDFRLLGGYTF. The CDR3 DNA reads TGTGCCAGCAGTGATTTCCGCCTACTTGGTGGCTACACCTTC.

This clone was seen just once. The V gene is TRBV12-3 or TRBV12-4, the J gene TRBJ2-7; 7 bases are shared with TRBD1. The CDR3 totals 13 residues. Germline trimming cut 4 bases from V and 1 base from J; bases unmatched to any gene: 1. The CDR3 DNA follows: TGTGCCAGCAGTTCAGGGGGATCCTACGAGCAGTACTTC. Amino acid sequence: CASSSGGSYEQYF.

The rearrangement links TRBV12-3 or TRBV12-4 to TRBJ1-1, with 7 bases fitting TRBD1. This CDR3 spans 11 amino acids. V dropped 2 bases and J dropped 14; count of bases not matched to a gene: 5. For the CDR3, the DNA is TGTGCCAGCAGTTTAAGGGACAGAGGGTTCTTT. Encoded protein: CASSLRDRGFF.

The rearrangement joins TRBV20-1 to TRBJ2-7, with D possibly TRBD1 on 5 matching bases. This CDR3 region has 13 residues. CDR1 and CDR2 (germline): DFQATT, SNEGSKA (reference sequence). Trimming shortened V by 3 bases and J by 3 bases, and 12 bases separated the two germline ends. CDR3 sequence: CSASQGTGYEQYF. The CDR3 bases are TGCAGTGCTAGTCAGGGAACGGGCTACGAGCAGTACTTC.

CDR3 amino acids: CSVDQGDTEAFF. The CDR3 DNA follows: TGCAGCGTTGATCAGGGGGACACTGAAGCTTTCTTT. This chain uses TRBV29-1 with TRBJ1-1, with TRBD1 matching over 7 bases. J was trimmed by 3 bases and V by 3 bases; bases with no gene match: 1. This CDR3 has 12 amino acids. The germline CDR1 and CDR2 sequences are SQVTM and ANQGSEA.

The DNA of the CDR3 is TGTGCCAGCATCCCGACTAGCGGGGCTTTCTACGAGCAGTACTTC. Translating gives CASIPTSGAFYEQYF. The chain links TRBV2 to TRBJ2-7, with 11 nucleotides matching TRBD2. Germline V gene sequence: CDR1 SNHLY, CDR2 FYNNEI. V was pared by 7 bases and J by 3 bases, with 8 bases of the junction left unmatched. The CDR3 spans 15 residues.

The rearrangement joins TRBV28 to TRBJ1-1; maybe TRBD1 (5 bases). The CDR3 has 12 residues. Per the germline V gene, CDR1 is MDHEN and CDR2 is SYDVKM. V gave up 7 bases and J gave up 1 base, with 7 bases separating them. The CDR3 protein is CASITGNTEAFF. CDR3 in DNA: TGTGCCAGCATCACAGGGAACACTGAAGCTTTCTTT. Based on the CDR3 plus reference TRBV28 and TRBJ1-1, the full variable domain is DVKVTQSSRYLVKRTGEKVFLECVQDMDHENMFWYRQDPGLGLRLIYFSYDVKMKEKGDIPEGYSVSREKKERFSLILESASTNQTSMYLCASITGNTEAFFGQGTRLTVV.